This TCR beta chain comes out of a study of Ad26.COV2.S vaccination and SARS-CoV-2 variants. Study in general: In the study, Ad26.COV2.S was injected intramuscularly once, or twice 56 days apart.

This CDR3 region has 13 residues. V lost 1 base and J lost 5, with 6 bases in between. CDR1 is SGHTA and CDR2 is FQGTGA in the germline V gene. This table comes from immunoSEQ multiplex PCR, and its TCRdb copy is limited to in-frame clones, with some not included. The sample consists of around 500,000 clones, roughly nine tenths of them appearing once. Concerning this clone itself: Its target is not known.

Treatment described: roughly 20 received Ad26.COV2.S at low or high dose, single or two shots; about 5 received placebo; per-sample allocation not given. Samples were taken on day 63 after the first vaccine or placebo injection. A Boston adult aged 18-55 years was the donor. SARS-CoV-2 spike from the Wuhan strain was encoded by the vaccine, an Ad26 vector. Study-wide results and limits: Vaccine recipients had higher spike-specific TCR breadth than placebo recipients.

The specimen was peripheral blood, collected in a trial of Ad26.COV2.S vaccine versus placebo. The chain joins TRBV7-3 to TRBJ2-1, with D hard to call. The clonotype was recovered from a person between 18 and 65 years old who received the Ad26.COV2.S COVID-19 vaccine or a placebo. The CDR3 DNA follows: TGTGCCAGCAGCTTAATTCTTCACAATGAGCAGTTCTTC. Translating gives CASSLILHNEQFF.